The rows below give T cell receptor beta chains drawn from one sample of a study of T cell changes during pregnancy in multiple sclerosis. The method was immunoSEQ multiplex PCR; TCRdb's version includes in-frame clones alone and lacks a portion of them. The data contain over 10,000 clones, around 89% of them singletons. This specimen was CD8+ T cells from peripheral blood mononuclear cells, taken in the second trimester of pregnancy. The receptors derive from a female donor in good health, enrolled as a control in a pregnancy study. The CDR3 runs from the conserved cysteine through the conserved F or W. The D gene is left open where the match is weak. Expanded clones get a size class; other rows say once, few or many, or leave the size out.

J gene: TRBJ2-3
V gene: TRBV11-2
clone size: -
D gene: TRBD2
CDR3 DNA: TGTGCCAGCAGCTTCTGGATTAGCGGGGGCCGTAATGGGGATACGCAGTATTTT
CDR3 protein: CASSFWISGGRNGDTQYF

J gene: TRBJ1-6
V gene: TRBV9
clone size: -
D gene: TRBD1
CDR3 DNA: TGTGCCAGCAGCCCAGGGGGTCGGGGTTCACCCCTCCACTTT
CDR3 protein: CASSPGGRGSPLHF

J gene: TRBJ2-7
V gene: TRBV29-1
clone size: -
D gene: -
CDR3 DNA: TGCAGCGTTGCCAGGGACTACGAGCAGTACTTC
CDR3 protein: CSVARDYEQYF

J gene: TRBJ1-2
V gene: TRBV29-1
clone size: once
D gene: TRBD1
CDR3 DNA: TGCAGCGTTGAAGATCTTGGTCGACCGGGACAGGGCTATGGCTACACCTTC
CDR3 protein: CSVEDLGRPGQGYGYTF

J gene: TRBJ2-1
V gene: TRBV27
clone size: -
D gene: TRBD1
CDR3 DNA: TGTGCCAGCAGTTTGGGACAGCGATCGAATGAGCAGTTCTTC
CDR3 protein: CASSLGQRSNEQFF

J gene: TRBJ2-7
V gene: TRBV7-3
clone size: -
D gene: -
CDR3 DNA: TGTGCCAGCAGCTTATCGGTGGGAGGTTCGGTGGACGAGCAGTACTTC
CDR3 protein: CASSLSVGGSVDEQYF

J gene: TRBJ2-2
V gene: TRBV19
clone size: -
D gene: -
CDR3 DNA: TGTGCCAGTAGTATCCCCGGACTGGAGGAGCTGTTTTTT
CDR3 protein: CASSIPGLEELFF

J gene: TRBJ2-5
V gene: TRBV18
clone size: -
D gene: TRBD2
CDR3 DNA: TGTGCCAGCTCACTTCTCCCGACTAGCGGGAATTTACGGGAGACCCAGTACTTC
CDR3 protein: CASSLLPTSGNLRETQYF

J gene: TRBJ1-1
V gene: TRBV7-9
clone size: -
D gene: -
CDR3 DNA: TGTGCCAGCAGCCCCCGGGATCGGACTGAAGCTTTCTTT
CDR3 protein: CASSPRDRTEAFF

J gene: TRBJ2-1
V gene: TRBV9
clone size: -
D gene: TRBD1
CDR3 DNA: TGTGCCAGCAGCGTAGGACAGGGGGCGCGAAATGAGCAGTTCTTC
CDR3 protein: CASSVGQGARNEQFF

J gene: TRBJ2-7
V gene: TRBV23-1
clone size: -
D gene: -
CDR3 DNA: TGCGCCAGCAGTCAATCGCAGGGGCTCCACGAGCAGTACTTC
CDR3 protein: CASSQSQGLHEQYF

J gene: TRBJ2-7
V gene: TRBV25-1
clone size: -
D gene: TRBD1
CDR3 DNA: TGTGCCAGCAGTGAATCCTGGACAGGGGTAGGCGAGCAGTACTTC
CDR3 protein: CASSESWTGVGEQYF

J gene: TRBJ2-5
V gene: TRBV5-1
clone size: -
D gene: -
CDR3 DNA: TGCGCCAGCAGCTCCGGGACACGAGAGACCCAGTACTTC
CDR3 protein: CASSSGTRETQYF

J gene: TRBJ2-3
V gene: TRBV7-3
clone size: -
D gene: -
CDR3 DNA: TGTGCCAGCAGCTCGAGGGTGACAGATACGCAGTATTTT
CDR3 protein: CASSSRVTDTQYF

J gene: TRBJ2-2
V gene: TRBV7-3
clone size: -
D gene: TRBD1
CDR3 DNA: TGTGCCAGCAGCCTCCGGACAGGGGAGGCTCCCGGCACCGGGGAGCTGTTTTTT
CDR3 protein: CASSLRTGEAPGTGELFF

J gene: TRBJ2-7
V gene: TRBV28
clone size: -
D gene: TRBD2
CDR3 DNA: TGTGCCAGCGGGTTCGGGACTAGCGGCAACGAGCAGTACTTC
CDR3 protein: CASGFGTSGNEQYF

J gene: TRBJ1-5
V gene: TRBV19
clone size: -
D gene: -
CDR3 DNA: TGTGCCAGTAGTCAAACAGGGTTTCAGCCCCAGCATTTT
CDR3 protein: CASSQTGFQPQHF

J gene: TRBJ1-4
V gene: TRBV10-3
clone size: few
D gene: TRBD1
CDR3 DNA: TGTGCCATCAGAGAAGGGACAGTAGAAAATGAAAAACTGTTTTTT
CDR3 protein: CAIREGTVENEKLFF

J gene: TRBJ2-1
V gene: TRBV6-6
clone size: -
D gene: -
CDR3 DNA: TGTGCCAGCCGTAGCGCCAACAATGAGCAGTTCTTC
CDR3 protein: CASRSANNEQFF

J gene: TRBJ1-1
V gene: TRBV7-9
clone size: -
D gene: -
CDR3 DNA: TGTGCCAGCAGCCTTCGCCCGTCCGGAGGGGAAGCTTTCTTT
CDR3 protein: CASSLRPSGGEAFF

J gene: TRBJ2-5
V gene: TRBV5-1
clone size: -
D gene: TRBD1
CDR3 DNA: TGCGCCAGCAGCTTCGAACAGGGGAAAGAGACCCAGTACTTC
CDR3 protein: CASSFEQGKETQYF

J gene: TRBJ2-5
V gene: TRBV4-1
clone size: -
D gene: TRBD1
CDR3 DNA: TGCGCCAGCAGCCAAGCAGCGACCCAGGGGGTGCTAGAGACCCAGTACTTC
CDR3 protein: CASSQAATQGVLETQYF

J gene: TRBJ2-2
V gene: TRBV7-9
clone size: -
D gene: -
CDR3 DNA: TGTGCCAGCAGCTTAACGGTAGAAACCGGGGAGCTGTTTTTT
CDR3 protein: CASSLTVETGELFF

J gene: TRBJ2-3
V gene: TRBV11-2
clone size: once
D gene: -
CDR3 DNA: TGTGCCAGCAGCTCGCTAGTGGATACGCAGTATTTT
CDR3 protein: CASSSLVDTQYF

J gene: TRBJ1-1
V gene: TRBV6-5
clone size: -
D gene: -
CDR3 DNA: TGTGCCAGCAGTTACTCGGCCGGGGGAACTGAAGCTTTCTTT
CDR3 protein: CASSYSAGGTEAFF

J gene: TRBJ2-7
V gene: TRBV5-8
clone size: once
D gene: TRBD2
CDR3 DNA: TGTGCCAGCAGCGAGGGACTAGCGGGATATACCGAGCAGTACTTC
CDR3 protein: CASSEGLAGYTEQYF

J gene: TRBJ1-6
V gene: TRBV11-2
clone size: once
D gene: TRBD1
CDR3 DNA: TGTGCCAGCAGCTTCGGACAGGGGTATAATTCACCCCTCCACTTT
CDR3 protein: CASSFGQGYNSPLHF

J gene: TRBJ2-7
V gene: TRBV7-6
clone size: -
D gene: -
CDR3 DNA: TGTGCCAGCAGCCGGACAGAAAATCTCTACGAGCAGTACTTC
CDR3 protein: CASSRTENLYEQYF

J gene: TRBJ2-1
V gene: TRBV4-2
clone size: once
D gene: TRBD1
CDR3 DNA: TGTGCCAGCAGCCAAGATCTCGGGACAGGGGGCAATGAGCAGTTCTTC
CDR3 protein: CASSQDLGTGGNEQFF

J gene: TRBJ2-1
V gene: TRBV29-1
clone size: -
D gene: TRBD2
CDR3 DNA: TGCAGCGTTGAAGATCTCTTCGGGAGGTTTAATGAGCAGTTCTTC
CDR3 protein: CSVEDLFGRFNEQFF

J gene: TRBJ2-2
V gene: TRBV4-2
clone size: -
D gene: -
CDR3 DNA: TGTGCCAGCAGCCAGACCGTGGGGGCGACCGGGGAGCTGTTTTTT
CDR3 protein: CASSQTVGATGELFF

J gene: TRBJ2-7
V gene: TRBV7-9
clone size: once
D gene: -
CDR3 DNA: TGTGCCAGCAGCAAGCCCCTAGCCTACGAGCAGTACTTC
CDR3 protein: CASSKPLAYEQYF

J gene: TRBJ2-3
V gene: TRBV6-4
clone size: medium-sized
D gene: TRBD2
CDR3 DNA: TGTGCCACCAAGCGGGGGGGAGACACAGATACGCAGTATTTT
CDR3 protein: CATKRGGDTDTQYF

J gene: TRBJ2-1
V gene: TRBV2
clone size: -
D gene: -
CDR3 DNA: TGTGCCAGCAGTGAGACTAGCTACAATGAGCAGTTCTTC
CDR3 protein: CASSETSYNEQFF

J gene: TRBJ1-3
V gene: TRBV9
clone size: -
D gene: -
CDR3 DNA: TGTGCCAGCAGCGACAGGGTCGCTGGAAACACCATATATTTT
CDR3 protein: CASSDRVAGNTIYF

J gene: TRBJ1-1
V gene: TRBV19
clone size: large
D gene: TRBD1
CDR3 DNA: TGTGCCAGTAGTATAACAGGGGGCGGTAGCACTGAAGCTTTCTTT
CDR3 protein: CASSITGGGSTEAFF

J gene: TRBJ2-7
V gene: TRBV7-9
clone size: -
D gene: -
CDR3 DNA: TGTGCCAGCAGCTTAGCGCGGGACGGATCCTACGAGCAGTACTTC
CDR3 protein: CASSLARDGSYEQYF

J gene: TRBJ2-7
V gene: TRBV4-1
clone size: -
D gene: -
CDR3 DNA: TGCGCCAGCAGCCAAGAAGGGCAGGGAGGTGGCTACGAGCAGTACTTC
CDR3 protein: CASSQEGQGGGYEQYF

J gene: TRBJ2-7
V gene: TRBV4-2
clone size: -
D gene: TRBD1
CDR3 DNA: TGTGCCAGCAGCCAAAGTCTCGGGACAGGGTCCTACGAGCAGTACTTC
CDR3 protein: CASSQSLGTGSYEQYF

J gene: TRBJ2-7
V gene: TRBV7-9
clone size: -
D gene: TRBD2
CDR3 DNA: TGTGCCAGCAGCTTAGCGGGACTAGCGTCCTACGAGCAGTACTTC
CDR3 protein: CASSLAGLASYEQYF

J gene: TRBJ1-5
V gene: TRBV7-8
clone size: -
D gene: -
CDR3 DNA: TGTGCCAGCAGCTCATCTATCTATCAGCCCCAGCATTTT
CDR3 protein: CASSSSIYQPQHF

J gene: TRBJ2-1
V gene: TRBV5-1
clone size: -
D gene: TRBD1
CDR3 DNA: TGCGCCAGCAGCCCCATAGGACAGGGGGTGGTCTTC
CDR3 protein: CASSPIGQGVVF

J gene: TRBJ2-2
V gene: TRBV30
clone size: -
D gene: TRBD2
CDR3 DNA: TGTGCTCGAGACGGACTAGCGGGCGCGAACACCGGGGAGCTGTTTTTT
CDR3 protein: CARDGLAGANTGELFF

J gene: TRBJ1-3
V gene: TRBV7-9
clone size: -
D gene: TRBD1
CDR3 DNA: TGTGCCAGCAGCTTGGGGGGGACAGGTTACTCTGGAAACACCATATATTTT
CDR3 protein: CASSLGGTGYSGNTIYF

J gene: TRBJ1-1
V gene: TRBV6-5
clone size: few
D gene: -
CDR3 DNA: TGTGCCAGCAGTCCAACGGACAGCATGAACACTGAAGCTTTCTTT
CDR3 protein: CASSPTDSMNTEAFF

J gene: TRBJ1-6
V gene: TRBV7-9
clone size: few
D gene: -
CDR3 DNA: TGTGCCAGCAGCCCCGGGGGGCTTAGTTCACCCCTCCACTTT
CDR3 protein: CASSPGGLSSPLHF

J gene: TRBJ2-1
V gene: TRBV4-1
clone size: once
D gene: TRBD2
CDR3 DNA: TGCGCCAGCAGCCAAGTAGGAGCGGGGCCCTACAATGAGCAGTTCTTC
CDR3 protein: CASSQVGAGPYNEQFF

J gene: TRBJ1-1
V gene: TRBV13
clone size: -
D gene: TRBD1
CDR3 DNA: TGTGCCAGCAGCACTCTTACAGGGGTTCCTGAAGCTTTCTTT
CDR3 protein: CASSTLTGVPEAFF

J gene: TRBJ2-2
V gene: TRBV5-4
clone size: -
D gene: -
CDR3 DNA: TGTGCCAGCAGCCGTGGGGGGACTTCCACCACCGGGGAGCTGTTTTTT
CDR3 protein: CASSRGGTSTTGELFF

J gene: TRBJ1-1
V gene: TRBV7-3
clone size: once
D gene: -
CDR3 DNA: TGTGCCAGCAGCCCCTCGGGGTCGAACACTGAAGCTTTCTTT
CDR3 protein: CASSPSGSNTEAFF

J gene: TRBJ2-7
V gene: TRBV27
clone size: -
D gene: TRBD2
CDR3 DNA: TGTGCCAGCAGTTCAACCGTCCTTAGCGGGACTCACCCCTACGAGCAGTACTTC
CDR3 protein: CASSSTVLSGTHPYEQYF

J gene: TRBJ2-3
V gene: TRBV7-3
clone size: -
D gene: TRBD2
CDR3 DNA: TGTGCCAGCAGCCTGGGAGTGGGACTATTCACAGATACGCAGTATTTT
CDR3 protein: CASSLGVGLFTDTQYF

J gene: TRBJ2-3
V gene: TRBV7-8
clone size: -
D gene: TRBD2
CDR3 DNA: TGTGCCAGCAGCCTGACTAGCGGGGGGCCGCGGGATACGCAGTATTTT
CDR3 protein: CASSLTSGGPRDTQYF

J gene: TRBJ2-7
V gene: TRBV6-5
clone size: -
D gene: TRBD1
CDR3 DNA: TGTGCCAGCAGTGCCGGGACAGGGGGTGAGCAGTACTTC
CDR3 protein: CASSAGTGGEQYF

J gene: TRBJ1-2
V gene: TRBV29-1
clone size: -
D gene: -
CDR3 DNA: TGCAGCGTTGGGAGGACAGACTATGGCTACACCTTC
CDR3 protein: CSVGRTDYGYTF

J gene: TRBJ2-5
V gene: TRBV30
clone size: -
D gene: TRBD2
CDR3 DNA: TGTGCCTGGAGCGATAATGCGGGGGGAATCCGGGAGCAGTACTTC
CDR3 protein: CAWSDNAGGIREQYF

J gene: TRBJ2-7
V gene: TRBV13
clone size: -
D gene: -
CDR3 DNA: TGTGCCAGCAGCCTTAGGCACCGGGGTCGTGAGCAGTACTTC
CDR3 protein: CASSLRHRGREQYF

J gene: TRBJ2-1
V gene: TRBV7-9
clone size: -
D gene: TRBD2
CDR3 DNA: TGTGCCAGCAGCGCAATCGGACTAGCCGCTTCCTACAATGAGCAGTTCTTC
CDR3 protein: CASSAIGLAASYNEQFF

J gene: TRBJ2-7
V gene: TRBV28
clone size: once
D gene: TRBD1
CDR3 DNA: TGTGCCAGCCGGGACAGGCTATACGAGCAGTACTTC
CDR3 protein: CASRDRLYEQYF